These 8 T cell receptor beta chains were sequenced from one sample in a study of blood T cell repertoires in COVID-19. Using immunoSEQ multiplex PCR, the repertoire was profiled, and TCRdb retains in-frame clones only, with some absent. The sample yields about 250,000 clones, around 86% seen once. The specimen was PBMCs or T cells enriched from blood (not recorded which). These receptor sequences come from a woman aged 45-60 years who had recovered from COVID-19.

The V gene is TRBV10-3, the J gene TRBJ1-4; D possibly corresponds to TRBD1 (5 bases). Trimming removed 2 bases at V and 7 bases at J, with 14 bases between. Per the germline V gene, CDR1 is ENHRY and CDR2 is SYGVKD. The CDR3 sequence is 15 residues long. The CDR3 protein is CAISERGRVSEKLFF. The CDR3 nucleotides are TGTGCCATCAGTGAGAGGGGCAGGGTCTCTGAAAAACTGTTTTTT.

This clone was detected only once. V gene TRBV2 combines with J gene TRBJ2-1, with 10 bases matching TRBD2. This CDR3 is 17 amino acids long. From germline, CDR1 is SNHLY and CDR2 FYNNEI. The V segment lost 5 bases and the J segment 10 bases; nucleotides outside the gene matches: 17. CDR3 loop: CASSPVTSLAGVFEQFF. CDR3 bases: TGTGCCAGCAGTCCAGTCACCTCTCTAGCGGGAGTCTTCGAGCAGTTCTTC.

The chain links TRBV27 to TRBJ2-1, with 8 nucleotides matching TRBD2. The CDR3 loop spans 16 amino acids. With V trimmed by 2 bases and J by 2 bases, 5 bases remained unmatched. Germline V CDR1 and CDR2: MNHEY, SMNVEV (reference sequence). The CDR3 loop reads CASSLLIAGTYNEQFF. CDR3 nucleotides: TGTGCCAGCAGTTTACTAATAGCGGGGACCTACAATGAGCAGTTCTTC.

The chain is built from TRBV11-2 and TRBJ2-3, with 8 bases that match TRBD2. In germline, CDR1 is SGHAT, CDR2 FQNNGV. The CDR3 totals 16 residues. Trimming at V came to 6 bases and at J to 2 bases, leaving 10 bases not matched to a gene. The CDR3 reads CASSPQSSGTTDTQYF. CDR3 coding DNA: TGTGCCAGCAGTCCCCAGAGTAGCGGGACCACAGATACGCAGTATTTT.

The gene calls are TRBV20-1 and TRBJ1-6; possible D gene TRBD1, 5 bases. Germline CDR1 reads DFQATT; CDR2 reads SNEGSKA (reference sequence). The germline V and J ends were trimmed by 3 bases and 3 bases, with 12 bases remaining between them. CDR3 length: 15 residues. CDR3 DNA: TGCAGTGCTAGTGCAGGGCAGATCTATAATTCACCCCTCCACTTT. The encoded protein is CSASAGQIYNSPLHF.

The chain carries TRBV9 and TRBJ2-7; 11 positions agree with TRBD2. V was pared by 2 bases and J by 3 bases, with 1 base of the junction left unmatched. This CDR3 is 14 amino acids long. Germline V gene data show CDR1 as SGDLS and CDR2 as YYNGEE. CDR3 coding DNA: TGTGCCAGCAGCGTCGGGACTAGCGGCTACGAGCAGTACTTC. Translating it yields CASSVGTSGYEQYF. Using reference TRBV9 and TRBJ2-7 for the parts outside the CDR3, the full variable domain is DSGVTQTPKHLITATGQRVTLRCSPRSGDLSVYWYQQSLDQGLQFLIQYYNGEERAKGNILERFSAQQFPDLHSELNLSSLELGDSALYFCASSVGTSGYEQYFGPGTRLTVT.

As regards this clone: Distinct nucleotide sequences in the sample also encode this CDR3. The J gene is TRBJ2-7, the V gene TRBV28; D not resolved. V shed 3 bases and J shed 2 bases, with 8 bases lying between them. This CDR3 is built from 13 residues. Germline CDR1 MDHEN, CDR2 SYDVKM. CDR3 loop: CASSLTQTYEQYF. The CDR3 bases are TGTGCCAGCAGTTTGACACAGACCTACGAGCAGTACTTC.

This clone was seen a single time. V usage is TRBV19 and J usage is TRBJ1-5, with TRBD1 matching over 12 bases. The CDR3 sequence is 21 residues long. After removal of 5 bases from V and 2 bases from J, the junction contained 19 bases not matched to a gene. CDR1 is LNHDA and CDR2 is SQIVND in the germline V gene (reference sequence). In nucleotides, the CDR3 is TGTGCCAGTAGTTTTACAGCACCGGGACAGGGGGCGAAGCTCCGCAATCAGCCCCAGCATTTT. Translated, it gives CASSFTAPGQGAKLRNQPQHF. Combining the CDR3 with reference TRBV19 and TRBJ1-5 gives the whole variable domain DGGITQSPKYLFRKEGQNVTLSCEQNLNHDAMYWYRQDPGQGLRLIYYSQIVNDFQKGDIAEGYSVSREKKESFPLTVTSAQKNPTAFYLCASSFTAPGQGAKLRNQPQHFGDGTRLSIL.